This T cell receptor beta chain was retrieved from a study of human T cells and chemical hapten exposure. The overall study: Largely, small differences in pooled library volume made per-sample TCR yields vary.

Each cDNA molecule in the library carried unique molecular identifiers. One entry per CDR3 protein results from TCRdb running MiXCR on the RACE reads. The table has fewer than 50,000 distinct CDR3 sequences, about 4% seen once; the top ten hold 5.6%. General study findings and limits: No shift was seen in TCRs above 1 in 1000 frequency with DPC sensitization.

The germline V gene encodes CDR1 SGHTS and CDR2 YDEGEE. CDR3 length: 19 amino acids. This clonotype was seen ten or more times. Its antigen is not known. Mismatch with germline at one junction end may stem from a read error. Indicated time point: healthy volunteer bleed at 6 weeks. Total RNA was extracted from unfractionated whole blood. The origin of this receptor is a human donor in good health. Some clones in this sample may be carry-over from other donors' samples. Specimen: whole blood. This chain uses TRBV5-8 with TRBJ2-1, with TRBD2 matching 15 bases. CDR3 region: CASSSGLAGGSGTYNELFF. The CDR3 DNA reads TGTGCCAGCAGCTCCGGACTAGCGGGAGGGTCCGGGACTTACAATGAGCTGTTCTTC.